The 4 T cell receptor beta chains below were found in one sample sequenced in a study of blood T cells in healthy people across ages (dated by TCRdb to the mid-2010s). Library construction relied on 5' RACE. A second PCR of roughly 7 to 11 cycles was performed with a sample-barcoded 5' primer and a J-beta primer mix. TCRdb trimmed public reads at Q25 via fastp, called clones via MiXCR and kept in-frame beta chains. Every CDR3 protein is listed once, alongside the most common genes and DNA of its rows. The sample table shows approximately 1,700,000 distinct CDR3 sequences, and more than 35% are seen once. The top ten hold 23% of the sample. Sequenced sample: blood. All receptors come from a human donor in good health.

The chain couples TRBV20-1 to TRBJ2-7, with D maybe TRBD2 (7 bases). Judging by the DNA end, TRBJ2-4 fits better; the J call may be wrong. This CDR3 has 14 residues. CDR1 and CDR2 from the germline V gene are DFQATT and SNEGSKA (reference sequence). The DNA of the CDR3 is TGCAGTGCTATCTCGGGGAGGGGGTGGAACATTCAGTACTTC. It is translated as CSAISGRGWNIQYF.

The chain uses TRBV7-7 and TRBJ1-6; D is ambiguous. CDR1 and CDR2 (germline): SSHAT, FNYEAQ (reference sequence). The CDR3 extends over 19 amino acids. The V and J ends lost 1 base and 0 bases respectively, with 16 bases between them. CDR3 loop: CASSLDTQDGSSYNSPLHF. In DNA form, the CDR3 reads TGTGCCAGCAGCTTAGATACTCAGGACGGGAGCTCCTATAATTCACCCCTCCACTTT.

This clonotype turned up a few times. The chain employs TRBV20-1 and TRBJ2-7, with 7 bases aligning to TRBD1. V dropped 4 bases and J dropped 3; count of bases not matched to a gene: 3. CDR3 length: 12 residues. CDR1 is DFQATT, CDR2 SNEGSKA, per germline (reference sequence). The CDR3 loop reads CSATGTDYEQYF. The CDR3 DNA reads as TGCAGTGCTACCGGGACAGACTACGAGCAGTACTTC.

The sample holds a few counts of this clonotype. The CDR3, as DNA: TGTGCCAGCAGCCCCCGGGCGGGGACAGCCTACAATGAGCAGTTCTTC. Protein: CASSPRAGTAYNEQFF. The V and J genes are TRBV7-2 and TRBJ2-1; TRBD1 is a possible D gene (7 bases). The CDR3 covers 16 residues. V lost 5 bases and J 2 bases, leaving 16 bases between the germline ends. Germline loops: CDR1 SGHTA, CDR2 FQGNSA.